This T cell receptor beta chain is from a study of T cell responses to AZD1222 COVID-19 vaccine. A word on this clone: No antigen is known for it.

Assay used: immunoSEQ multiplex PCR; TCRdb lists only in-frame clones, some missing. The sample contains 65,000 to 80,000 clones, about 88% of which appear only once. The study's findings and limits: Spike-specific TCR breadth and depth went up after people got two AZD1222 doses.

The CDR3 consists of 15 residues. With V trimmed by 2 bases and J by 5 bases, 9 bases remained unmatched. Germline-derived CDR1 and CDR2 are MDHEN and SYDVKM. This TCR came from an adult who received the MenACWY meningococcal vaccine as a control. Sequencing was performed on peripheral blood, taken 28 days after the second dose of the MenACWY control vaccine. The V gene is TRBV28, the J gene TRBJ2-7; 7 nucleotides align to TRBD2. CDR3 sequence: CASSLRAGDRHEQYF. For the CDR3, the DNA is TGTGCCAGCAGTTTACGGGCGGGAGATCGCCACGAGCAGTACTTC.